This T cell receptor beta chain stems from a study of naive and memory T cell subsets. This clonotype was counted once. The library had UMIs added by 3' ligation of an oligonucleotide to TCR cDNA. From germline, CDR1 is DFQATT and CDR2 SNEGSKA (reference sequence). The CDR3 is 14 amino acids. The V segment lost 5 bases and the J segment 3 bases; nucleotides outside the gene matches: 6. Ligated cDNA underwent four rounds of PCR with nested alpha and beta constant region primers and SP2. TCRdb fed the 5' RACE reads into MiXCR, producing one record per CDR3 protein. Of some 60,000 distinct CDR3 sequences in the sample, 6% to 8% were seen once.

The chain has TRBV20-1 and TRBJ2-7; 11 nucleotides align to TRBD2. The sequence came from a female donor in good health. CDR3 bases: TGCAGTGCTCCAATAGCGGGGGGGCGCTACGAGCAGTACTTC. Translation: CSAPIAGGRYEQYF.